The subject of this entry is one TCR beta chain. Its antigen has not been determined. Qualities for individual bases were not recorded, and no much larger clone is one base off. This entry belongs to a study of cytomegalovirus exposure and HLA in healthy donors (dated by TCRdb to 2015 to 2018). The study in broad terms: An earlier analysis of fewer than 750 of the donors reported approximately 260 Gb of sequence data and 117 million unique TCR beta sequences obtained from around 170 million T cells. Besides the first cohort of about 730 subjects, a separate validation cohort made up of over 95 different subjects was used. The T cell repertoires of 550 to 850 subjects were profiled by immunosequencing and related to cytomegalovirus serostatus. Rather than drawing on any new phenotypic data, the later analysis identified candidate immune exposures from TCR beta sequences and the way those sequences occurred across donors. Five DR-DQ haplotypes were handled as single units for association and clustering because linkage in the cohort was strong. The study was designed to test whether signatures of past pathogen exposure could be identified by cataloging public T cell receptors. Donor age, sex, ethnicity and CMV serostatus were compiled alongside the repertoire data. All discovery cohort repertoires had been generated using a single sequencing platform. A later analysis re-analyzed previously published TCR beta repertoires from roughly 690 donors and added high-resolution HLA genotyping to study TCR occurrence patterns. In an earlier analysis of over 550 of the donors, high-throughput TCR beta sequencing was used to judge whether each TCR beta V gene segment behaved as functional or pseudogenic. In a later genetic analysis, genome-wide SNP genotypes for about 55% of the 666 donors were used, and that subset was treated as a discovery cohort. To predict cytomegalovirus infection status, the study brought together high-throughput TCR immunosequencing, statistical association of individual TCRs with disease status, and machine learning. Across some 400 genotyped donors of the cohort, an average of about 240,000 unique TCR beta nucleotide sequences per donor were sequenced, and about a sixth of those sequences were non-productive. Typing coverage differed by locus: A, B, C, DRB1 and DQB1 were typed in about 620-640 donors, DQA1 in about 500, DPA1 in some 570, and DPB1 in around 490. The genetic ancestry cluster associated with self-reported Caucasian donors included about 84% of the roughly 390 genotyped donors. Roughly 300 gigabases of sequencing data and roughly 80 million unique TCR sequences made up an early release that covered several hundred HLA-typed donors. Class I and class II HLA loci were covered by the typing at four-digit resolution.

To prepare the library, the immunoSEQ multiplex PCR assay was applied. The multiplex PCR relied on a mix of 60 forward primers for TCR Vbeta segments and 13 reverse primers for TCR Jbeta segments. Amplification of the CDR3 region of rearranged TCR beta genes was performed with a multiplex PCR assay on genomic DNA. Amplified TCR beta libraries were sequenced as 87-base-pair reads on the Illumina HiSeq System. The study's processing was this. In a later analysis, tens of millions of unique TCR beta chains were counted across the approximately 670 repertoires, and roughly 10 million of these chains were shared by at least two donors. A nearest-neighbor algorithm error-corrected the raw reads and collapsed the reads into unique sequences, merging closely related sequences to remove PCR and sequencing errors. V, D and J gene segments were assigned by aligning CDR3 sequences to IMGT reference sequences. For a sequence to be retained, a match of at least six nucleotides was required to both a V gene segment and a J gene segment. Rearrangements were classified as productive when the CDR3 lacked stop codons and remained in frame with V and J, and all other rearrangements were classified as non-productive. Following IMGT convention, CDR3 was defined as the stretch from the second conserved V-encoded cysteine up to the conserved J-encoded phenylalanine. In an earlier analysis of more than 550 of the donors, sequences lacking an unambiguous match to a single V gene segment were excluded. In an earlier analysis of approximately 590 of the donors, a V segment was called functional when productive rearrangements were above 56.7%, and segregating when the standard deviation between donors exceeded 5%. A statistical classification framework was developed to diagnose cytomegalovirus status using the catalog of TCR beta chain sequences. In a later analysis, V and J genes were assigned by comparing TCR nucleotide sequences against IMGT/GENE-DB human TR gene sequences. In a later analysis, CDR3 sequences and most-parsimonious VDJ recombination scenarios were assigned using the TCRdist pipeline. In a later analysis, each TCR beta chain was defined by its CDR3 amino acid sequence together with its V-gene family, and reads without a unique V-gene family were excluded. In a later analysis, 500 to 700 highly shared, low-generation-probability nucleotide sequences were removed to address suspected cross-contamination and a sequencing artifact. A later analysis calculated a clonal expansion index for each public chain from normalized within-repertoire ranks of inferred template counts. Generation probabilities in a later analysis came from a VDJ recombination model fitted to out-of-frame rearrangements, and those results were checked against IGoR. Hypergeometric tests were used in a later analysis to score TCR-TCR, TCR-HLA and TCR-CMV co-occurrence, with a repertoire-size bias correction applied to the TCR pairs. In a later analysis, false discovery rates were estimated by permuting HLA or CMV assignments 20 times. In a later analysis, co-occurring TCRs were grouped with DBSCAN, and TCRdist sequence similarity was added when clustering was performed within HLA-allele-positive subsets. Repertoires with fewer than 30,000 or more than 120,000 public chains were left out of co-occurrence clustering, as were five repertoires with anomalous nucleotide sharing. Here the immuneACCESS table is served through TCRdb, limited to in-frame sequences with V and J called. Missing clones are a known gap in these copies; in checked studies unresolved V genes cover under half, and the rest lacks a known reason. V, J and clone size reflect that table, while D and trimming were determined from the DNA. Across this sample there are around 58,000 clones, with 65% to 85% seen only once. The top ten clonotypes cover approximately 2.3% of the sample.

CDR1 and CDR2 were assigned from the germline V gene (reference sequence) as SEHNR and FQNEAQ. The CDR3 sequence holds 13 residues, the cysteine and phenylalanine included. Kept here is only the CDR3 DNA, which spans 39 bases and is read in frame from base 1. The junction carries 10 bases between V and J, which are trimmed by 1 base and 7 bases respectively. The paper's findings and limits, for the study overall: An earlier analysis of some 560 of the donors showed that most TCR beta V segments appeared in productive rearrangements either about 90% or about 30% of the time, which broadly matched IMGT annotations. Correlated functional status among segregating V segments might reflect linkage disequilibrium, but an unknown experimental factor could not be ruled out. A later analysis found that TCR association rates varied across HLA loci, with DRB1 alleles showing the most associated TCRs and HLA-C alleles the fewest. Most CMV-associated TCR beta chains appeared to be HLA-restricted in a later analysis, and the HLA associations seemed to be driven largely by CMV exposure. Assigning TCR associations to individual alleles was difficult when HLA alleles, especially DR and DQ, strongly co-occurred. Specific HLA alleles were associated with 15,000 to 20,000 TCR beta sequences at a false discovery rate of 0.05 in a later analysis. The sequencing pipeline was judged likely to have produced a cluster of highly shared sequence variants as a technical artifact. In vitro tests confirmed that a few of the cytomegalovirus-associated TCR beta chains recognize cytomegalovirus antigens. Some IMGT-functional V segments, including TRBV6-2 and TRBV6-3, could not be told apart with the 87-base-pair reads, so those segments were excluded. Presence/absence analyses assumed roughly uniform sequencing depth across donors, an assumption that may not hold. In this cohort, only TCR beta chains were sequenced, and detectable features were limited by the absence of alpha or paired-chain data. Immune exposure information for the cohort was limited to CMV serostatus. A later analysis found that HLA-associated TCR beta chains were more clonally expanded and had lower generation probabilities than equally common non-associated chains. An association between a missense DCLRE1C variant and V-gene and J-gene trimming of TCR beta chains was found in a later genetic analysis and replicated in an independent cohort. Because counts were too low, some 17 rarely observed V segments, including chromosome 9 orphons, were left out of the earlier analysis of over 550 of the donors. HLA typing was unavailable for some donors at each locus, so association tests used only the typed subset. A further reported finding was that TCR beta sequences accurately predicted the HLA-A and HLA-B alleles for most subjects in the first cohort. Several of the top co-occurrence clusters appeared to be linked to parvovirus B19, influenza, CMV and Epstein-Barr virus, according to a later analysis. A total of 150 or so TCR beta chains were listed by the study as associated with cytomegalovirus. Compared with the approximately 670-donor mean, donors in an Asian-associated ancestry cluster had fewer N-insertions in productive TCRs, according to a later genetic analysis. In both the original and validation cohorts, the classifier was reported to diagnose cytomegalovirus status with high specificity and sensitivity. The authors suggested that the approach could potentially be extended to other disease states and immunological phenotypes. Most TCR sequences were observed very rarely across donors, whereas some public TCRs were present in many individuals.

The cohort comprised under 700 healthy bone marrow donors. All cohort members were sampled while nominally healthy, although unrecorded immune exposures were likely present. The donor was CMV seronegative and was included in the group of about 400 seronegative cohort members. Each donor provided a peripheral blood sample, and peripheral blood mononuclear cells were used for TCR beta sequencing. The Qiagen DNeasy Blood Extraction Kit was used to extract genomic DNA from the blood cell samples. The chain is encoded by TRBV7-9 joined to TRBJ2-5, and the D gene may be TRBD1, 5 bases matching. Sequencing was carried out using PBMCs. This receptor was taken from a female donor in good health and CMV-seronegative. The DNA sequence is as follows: TGTGCCAGCAGCTTAGAGCAGGGTTTGACCCAGTACTTC. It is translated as CASSLEQGLTQYF.